This T cell receptor (beta chain) was retrieved from a study of vaccination and CD4 T cells after COVID-19. About the research overall: Taking of post-vaccine samples occurred a median around 70 days after dose two (range 14 to 241).

This clonotype counts as medium-sized. Its antigen is unidentified. The CDR3 has 15 amino acids. V trimming: 5 bases; J trimming: 4 bases; junction bases outside the gene matches: 8. Per the germline V gene, CDR1 is SGHAT and CDR2 is FQNNGV. Sequencing of DNA taken from cultured CD4+ T cells relied on the Oncomine TCR Beta short-read assay. TCRdb itself ran the PCR reads through MiXCR, one entry per CDR3 protein. Here the sample spans around 20,000 distinct CDR3 sequences, more than 30% being singletons. As to time point: late sampling 161 to 241 days after vaccination in a few convalescent patients. Treatment denoted: roughly 11-day PBMC culture with coronavirus spike peptide pools or control peptides (ViraFEST assay). In the ViraFEST assay, peptide-pool expansion preceded TCR sequencing of expanded clonotypes. A negative selection step was used to isolate CD4+ T cells once culture had run for around 10 days.

This receptor was identified in a human donor who had recovered from COVID-19. The specimen comprised CD4+ T cells from blood, cultured in vitro, sampled about 7 months after SARS-CoV-2 vaccination. The chain couples TRBV11-2 to TRBJ1-1; 9 positions agree with TRBD1. CDR3 sequence (DNA): TGTGCCAGCAGCCCAATGGGGACAGGGTTCACTGAAGCTTTCTTT. Encoded protein: CASSPMGTGFTEAFF.